This T cell receptor (beta chain) was sequenced for a study of blood T cells in healthy people across ages (dated by TCRdb to between 2014 and 2016). For the wider study: In model experiments, template switching captured about one uniquely barcoded TCR beta cDNA molecule for every two T cells. Using deep sequencing normalized with unique cDNA molecular identifiers, the study measured how TCR beta repertoire diversity changes with age. The donors were divided into four age groups: young (average around 16 years), middle-aged (about 40), aged (about 60) and long-lived (about 80). To avoid experimental bias, donors of different ages were randomly spread across the sequencing lanes. For two donors (one aged 18 to 29 and one aged 80 or older), the study analyzed two additional independent replicas of 1 million unique cDNA reads from the same blood draw. What the authors observed across the whole study: Compared with the aged group, the long-lived group had more naive CD4+ T cells, fewer expanded clones and increased TCR diversity, a pattern suggesting age selection. Because the CMV infection status of the donors was unknown, age-related changes in expanded clonotypes may potentially have been confounded. Observed TCR beta diversity per million T cells fell roughly linearly with age, and a significant reduction was already apparent by age about 38. The percentage of naive T cells measured by flow cytometry correlated strongly with observed TCR beta diversity. Estimates of total diversity based on one million sequenced T cells were considered lower bounds and underestimates. Conclusive comparison of naive and antigen-experienced compartments was prevented by the profiling of bulk unsorted PBMCs.

The sample holds many counts of this clonotype. Its target antigen remains unknown. One base away there is no much larger clone; base qualities are not given. The library relied on 5' RACE. The reads were generated on an Illumina HiSeq 2500. A second about 6 to 11 cycle PCR used a sample-barcoded 5' primer and a J-beta primer mix. A template-switch 5' adaptor carrying 12 random nucleotides introduced a unique molecular identifier onto each TCR beta cDNA molecule. Each sample yielded at least 2.5 million CDR3-containing paired-end reads. First-strand cDNA was synthesized from all RNA with the Mint cDNA synthesis kit, primed by a TRBC-specific oligonucleotide. Following uracil-DNA glycosylase treatment, all cDNA underwent a first 18-cycle PCR with the universal primers M1SS and BC2_uni_R. The original methods were these. Each sample was normalized by randomly selecting 1 million high-quality reads, each carrying a distinct molecular identifier. Reads with shared molecular identifiers were discarded instead of being binned into consensus sequences. MiTCR, run with a Q25 quality threshold and the strictest error-elimination algorithm, handled CDR3 identification, clonotype clustering and error correction. A nonparametric unseen species model with Euler transformation was used to estimate a lower bound on total TCR beta diversity. In-frame beta chains were kept once TCRdb had trimmed the public reads at Q25 with fastp and called clones with MiXCR. Under each unique CDR3 protein, matching rows form one entry showing the most common genes and DNA. The V and J calls, along with clone size, are taken from TCRdb and not from the paper's own processing. The sample data list about 620,000 distinct CDR3 sequences, and around 52% of these were observed just once. Jointly, the top ten make up less than 15% of the sample.

The CDR3 has 13 amino acids, counting the end cysteine and phenylalanine. The sequence is cut down to CDR3 DNA, 39 bases in frame from base 1. Trimming at the junction amounts to 5 bases on V and 7 bases on J, and the germline ends lie 14 bases apart. Via the germline V gene, CDR1 is SGHAT and CDR2 FQNNGV. Donors were 39 systemically healthy Caucasian individuals from Russia aged 6 to 90 years. Roughly 11 milliliters of peripheral blood were drawn from each donor into EDTA-treated Vacutainer tubes. Ficoll-Paque density-gradient centrifugation was used to isolate PBMCs, with at least 7 million obtained per sample. Total RNA, at least 5 micrograms per sample, was extracted from PBMCs with Trizol reagent. Naive CD45RAhigh/CD27high T cell percentages were measured by flow cytometry on a PBMC aliquot from every donor.

This receptor was obtained from an elderly woman in good health. Sequences were obtained from blood. The sequence joins TRBV11-2 to TRBJ2-5; a weak D assignment points to TRBD1 (6 bases agree). The base sequence is TGTGCCAGCAGCACGACAGGAATAGCGACCCAGTACTTC. Its amino acids are CASSTTGIATQYF.